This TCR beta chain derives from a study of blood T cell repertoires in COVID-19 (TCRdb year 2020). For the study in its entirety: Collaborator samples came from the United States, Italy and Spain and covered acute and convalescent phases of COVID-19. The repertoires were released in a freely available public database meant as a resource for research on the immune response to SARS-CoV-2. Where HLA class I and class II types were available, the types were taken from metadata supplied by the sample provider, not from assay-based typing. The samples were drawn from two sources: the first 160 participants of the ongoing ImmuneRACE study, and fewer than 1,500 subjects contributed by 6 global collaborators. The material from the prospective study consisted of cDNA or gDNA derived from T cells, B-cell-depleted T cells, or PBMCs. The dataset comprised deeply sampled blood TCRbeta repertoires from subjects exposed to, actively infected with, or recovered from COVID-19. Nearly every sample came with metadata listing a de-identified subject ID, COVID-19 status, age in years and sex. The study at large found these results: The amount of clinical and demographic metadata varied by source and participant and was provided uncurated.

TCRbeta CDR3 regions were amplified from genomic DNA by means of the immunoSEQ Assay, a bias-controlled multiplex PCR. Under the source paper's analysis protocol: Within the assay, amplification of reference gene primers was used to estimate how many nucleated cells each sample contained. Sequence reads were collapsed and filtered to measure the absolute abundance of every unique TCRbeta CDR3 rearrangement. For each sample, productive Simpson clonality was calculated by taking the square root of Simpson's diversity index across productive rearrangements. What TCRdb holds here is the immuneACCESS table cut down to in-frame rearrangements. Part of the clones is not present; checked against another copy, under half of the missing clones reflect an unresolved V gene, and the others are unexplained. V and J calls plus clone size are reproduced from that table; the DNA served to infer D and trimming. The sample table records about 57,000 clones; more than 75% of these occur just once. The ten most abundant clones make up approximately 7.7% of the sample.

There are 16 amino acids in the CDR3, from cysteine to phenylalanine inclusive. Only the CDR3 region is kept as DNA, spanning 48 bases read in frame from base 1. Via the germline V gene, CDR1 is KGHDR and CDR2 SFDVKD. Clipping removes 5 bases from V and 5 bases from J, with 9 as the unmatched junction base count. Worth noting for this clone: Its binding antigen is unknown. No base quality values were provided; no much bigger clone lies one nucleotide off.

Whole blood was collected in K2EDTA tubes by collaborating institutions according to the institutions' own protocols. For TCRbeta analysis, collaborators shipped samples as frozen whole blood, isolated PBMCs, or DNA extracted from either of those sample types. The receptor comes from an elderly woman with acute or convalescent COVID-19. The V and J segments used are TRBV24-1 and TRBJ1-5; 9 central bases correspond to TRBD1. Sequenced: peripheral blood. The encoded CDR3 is CATSGSQGAFDQPQHF. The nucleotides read TGTGCCACCAGTGGCTCACAGGGGGCTTTCGATCAGCCCCAGCATTTT.